Listed below are T cell receptor beta chains from one sample, sequenced in a study of cytomegalovirus exposure and HLA in healthy donors. Sequencing was performed with immunoSEQ multiplex PCR; in TCRdb, only in-frame clones are kept and a portion is missing. The repertoire holds 130,000 to 150,000 clones, roughly four fifths seen once, with about 1.5% in the top ten. Sequenced input: PBMCs. These receptors all come from a woman aged 25 to 39 in good health and CMV-seronegative. CDR3s leave out the opening cysteine and the closing phenylalanine or tryptophan. Fields, in order: J gene, clone size, V gene, CDR3 protein. Clone size is stated in some rows and not others, as once, few, many or a class when expanded.

j_gene: TRBJ1-1
abundance: .
v_gene: TRBV28
CDR3aa: ASRPRGTQAF

j_gene: TRBJ1-5
abundance: .
v_gene: TRBV6-5
CDR3aa: ASSSGQGSQPQH

j_gene: TRBJ2-3
abundance: .
v_gene: TRBV5-1
CDR3aa: ASSLGTGGEWTDTQY

j_gene: TRBJ2-7
abundance: .
v_gene: TRBV6-5
CDR3aa: ASSIGTGETYEQY

j_gene: TRBJ2-3
abundance: .
v_gene: TRBV5-1
CDR3aa: ASSIGTTDTQY

j_gene: TRBJ2-2
abundance: .
v_gene: TRBV11-1
CDR3aa: ASSLALSTGELF

j_gene: TRBJ2-7
abundance: .
v_gene: TRBV19
CDR3aa: ASSISPRAGEQY

j_gene: TRBJ2-6
abundance: .
v_gene: TRBV4-1
CDR3aa: ASSQSRDRGSGANVLT

j_gene: TRBJ2-3
abundance: .
v_gene: TRBV7-3
CDR3aa: ASSFGLGGTDTQY

j_gene: TRBJ2-1
abundance: .
v_gene: TRBV27
CDR3aa: ASSLKGQSYNEQF

j_gene: TRBJ1-5
abundance: .
v_gene: TRBV4-2
CDR3aa: ASSQDRGHSNQPQH

j_gene: TRBJ2-1
abundance: once
v_gene: TRBV7-3
CDR3aa: ASSSGQGDYNEQF

j_gene: TRBJ2-1
abundance: once
v_gene: TRBV6-5
CDR3aa: ASSYSWRGYNEQF

j_gene: TRBJ2-3
abundance: .
v_gene: TRBV7-9
CDR3aa: ASSKGSGGADTQY

j_gene: TRBJ2-1
abundance: once
v_gene: TRBV7-3
CDR3aa: ASGQGARNEQF

j_gene: TRBJ1-2
abundance: few
v_gene: TRBV7-9
CDR3aa: ASSYDGGGVAGYT

j_gene: TRBJ2-3
abundance: .
v_gene: TRBV6-1
CDR3aa: ASSEPGAGDTQY

j_gene: TRBJ1-1
abundance: once
v_gene: TRBV5-6
CDR3aa: ASSLYGGVGLTEAF

j_gene: TRBJ1-1
abundance: few
v_gene: TRBV28
CDR3aa: ASRLGGAEAF

j_gene: TRBJ1-3
abundance: .
v_gene: TRBV6-5
CDR3aa: ASSFGSSSGNTIY

j_gene: TRBJ2-3
abundance: .
v_gene: TRBV5-1
CDR3aa: ASSLRQMGTTGTDTQY

j_gene: TRBJ2-4
abundance: .
v_gene: TRBV5-1
CDR3aa: ASSQDRGTKDIQY

j_gene: TRBJ2-5
abundance: .
v_gene: TRBV11-2
CDR3aa: ASSLEAGSETQY

j_gene: TRBJ2-6
abundance: many
v_gene: TRBV19
CDR3aa: ASSTRTGSSGANVLT

j_gene: TRBJ1-1
abundance: .
v_gene: TRBV7-8
CDR3aa: ASSPRQDLMNTEAF

j_gene: TRBJ2-2
abundance: .
v_gene: TRBV5-1
CDR3aa: ASSLVGTGNTGELF

j_gene: TRBJ1-5
abundance: .
v_gene: TRBV19
CDR3aa: ASSIEPRKGGAGNQPQH

j_gene: TRBJ2-1
abundance: .
v_gene: TRBV5-4
CDR3aa: ASSSLTSGSSYNEQF

j_gene: TRBJ1-6
abundance: .
v_gene: TRBV11-2
CDR3aa: ASSLVDRGNSPLH

j_gene: TRBJ1-4
abundance: .
v_gene: TRBV10-3
CDR3aa: AISDNFRDSNEKLF

j_gene: TRBJ1-1
abundance: .
v_gene: TRBV25-1
CDR3aa: ASSEFGRGEAF

j_gene: TRBJ2-3
abundance: .
v_gene: TRBV28
CDR3aa: ASSKGTSGSTDTQY

j_gene: TRBJ1-4
abundance: .
v_gene: TRBV7-2
CDR3aa: ASSFGGYGGLF

j_gene: TRBJ1-5
abundance: .
v_gene: TRBV19
CDR3aa: ASSTFQGTGNQPQH

j_gene: TRBJ1-1
abundance: .
v_gene: TRBV5-1
CDR3aa: ASSSTDLNTEAF

j_gene: TRBJ2-1
abundance: .
v_gene: TRBV19
CDR3aa: ASSIWDQGLGTSSYNEQF

j_gene: TRBJ2-5
abundance: .
v_gene: TRBV2
CDR3aa: ASTVAGTRQETQY

j_gene: TRBJ1-6
abundance: .
v_gene: TRBV30
CDR3aa: AWNGIQSNSPLH

j_gene: TRBJ1-2
abundance: .
v_gene: TRBV21-1
CDR3aa: ASSPKPHRVEDYGYT

j_gene: TRBJ1-3
abundance: .
v_gene: TRBV18
CDR3aa: ASSPSLRPSGNTIY

j_gene: TRBJ2-5
abundance: few
v_gene: TRBV2
CDR3aa: ASSVLGIGGWETQY

j_gene: TRBJ2-7
abundance: .
v_gene: TRBV2
CDR3aa: ASTDSLIYEQY

j_gene: TRBJ2-3
abundance: .
v_gene: TRBV2
CDR3aa: ATLRVLRGATDTQY

j_gene: TRBJ1-6
abundance: .
v_gene: TRBV7-9
CDR3aa: ASSPGQGASSYNSPLH

j_gene: TRBJ2-7
abundance: .
v_gene: TRBV18
CDR3aa: ASSPRGRVYEQY

j_gene: TRBJ1-6
abundance: .
v_gene: TRBV6-5
CDR3aa: ASSYESGAPLH

j_gene: TRBJ1-2
abundance: .
v_gene: TRBV27
CDR3aa: ASRRQVGLEYGYT

j_gene: TRBJ1-4
abundance: .
v_gene: TRBV6-6
CDR3aa: ASSPIGEKLF

j_gene: TRBJ2-1
abundance: .
v_gene: TRBV27
CDR3aa: ASSLRASGDQGQF

j_gene: TRBJ1-2
abundance: .
v_gene: TRBV5-1
CDR3aa: ASSLGGENYGYT

j_gene: TRBJ2-1
abundance: .
v_gene: TRBV14
CDR3aa: ASSQERGGYNEQF

j_gene: TRBJ2-3
abundance: .
v_gene: TRBV18
CDR3aa: ASSPGQGFDTQY

j_gene: TRBJ2-7
abundance: .
v_gene: TRBV9
CDR3aa: ASSVGGTGVYEQY

j_gene: TRBJ2-7
abundance: .
v_gene: TRBV5-1
CDR3aa: ASSFRPGPYEQY

j_gene: TRBJ2-7
abundance: .
v_gene: TRBV6-5
CDR3aa: ASSYSPRGVPYEQY

j_gene: TRBJ1-6
abundance: many
v_gene: TRBV10-2
CDR3aa: ASSHYNSPLH

j_gene: TRBJ1-3
abundance: .
v_gene: TRBV5-1
CDR3aa: ASSLADIRSGNTIY

j_gene: TRBJ1-5
abundance: .
v_gene: TRBV4-1
CDR3aa: ASSQETGLGQPQH

j_gene: TRBJ2-1
abundance: .
v_gene: TRBV7-6
CDR3aa: ASSPLAGLDEQF

j_gene: TRBJ1-2
abundance: few
v_gene: TRBV7-9
CDR3aa: ASSFGQGGGYT